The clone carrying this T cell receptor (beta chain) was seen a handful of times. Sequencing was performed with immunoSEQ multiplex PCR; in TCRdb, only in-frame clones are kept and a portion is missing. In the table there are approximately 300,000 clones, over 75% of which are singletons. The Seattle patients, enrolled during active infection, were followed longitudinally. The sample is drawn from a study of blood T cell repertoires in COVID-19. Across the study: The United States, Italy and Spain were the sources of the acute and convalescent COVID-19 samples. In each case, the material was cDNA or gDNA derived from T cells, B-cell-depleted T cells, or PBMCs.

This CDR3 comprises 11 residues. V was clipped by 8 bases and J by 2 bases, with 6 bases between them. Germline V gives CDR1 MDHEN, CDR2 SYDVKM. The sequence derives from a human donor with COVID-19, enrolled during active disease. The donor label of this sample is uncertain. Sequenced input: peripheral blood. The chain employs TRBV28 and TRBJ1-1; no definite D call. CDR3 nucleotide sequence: TGTGCCAGCCAGGTTAACACTGAAGCTTTCTTT. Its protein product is CASQVNTEAFF. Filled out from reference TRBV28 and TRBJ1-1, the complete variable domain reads DVKVTQSSRYLVKRTGEKVFLECVQDMDHENMFWYRQDPGLGLRLIYFSYDVKMKEKGDIPEGYSVSREKKERFSLILESASTNQTSMYLCASQVNTEAFFGQGTRLTVV.